This T cell receptor beta chain was observed in a study of beta chain features in type 1 diabetes. The sequenced template was cDNA made from the entire isolated RNA. Profiling relied on immunoSEQ multiplex PCR, and the TCRdb table lists in-frame clones only, not all of them. The table shows some 400,000 clones, with more than 13% occurring only once. Sorted CD4+ subsets: naive, central memory, regulatory, stem cell-like memory (CD45RO/CCR7/CD25/CD127/CD95/CD27 panel). About this clone itself: What it recognizes is unknown.

Broader study findings: Within each of all four CD4+ subsets, Type 1 diabetes patients had TCRB CDR3s that were moderately but significantly shorter.

The source is a woman between 18 and 30 years old in good health. The sample was naive CD4+ T cells from blood.

CDR3 DNA sequence: TGTGCCAGTAGTGACAGGGAGAGAACTAATGAAAAACTGTTTTTT. Amino acid sequence: CASSDRERTNEKLFF. The V gene is TRBV7-8, the J gene TRBJ1-4; 7 bases match TRBD1. CDR1 is SGHVS and CDR2 is FQNEAQ in the germline V gene. Trimming cost V 9 bases and J 1 base; bases outside gene matches: 8. This CDR3 has 15 residues.